These 18 T cell receptor beta chains were sequenced from one sample in a study of response to subunit inactivated influenza vaccine. TCRdb passed the RT-PCR reads through MiXCR, listing each CDR3 protein once. The repertoire holds 800,000 or so distinct CDR3 sequences, with about 20% as singletons. Source: PBMCs from blood, taken more than 4 days after vaccination. Receptor source: a man aged 45-65 years who received an inactivated influenza vaccine.

This clonotype turned up a few times. The V call is TRBV28, the J call TRBJ2-7, with a possible D match to TRBD1 (5 bases). Per germline, CDR1 MDHEN and CDR2 SYDVKM. The CDR3 consists of 12 residues. The V and J ends lost 6 bases and 0 bases respectively, with 6 bases between them. The CDR3 is CASRDNSYEQYF. The CDR3 coding sequence is TGTGCCAGCAGGGACAACTCCTACGAGCAGTACTTC.

The chain uses TRBV4-3 and TRBJ1-6; D is ambiguous. The CDR3 runs 16 residues. Germline lookup yields CDR1 LGHNA and CDR2 YSLEER. The germline V and J ends were trimmed by 0 bases and 6 bases, with 12 bases remaining between them. CDR3 nucleotide sequence: TGCGCCAGCAGCCAAGATCTGAGGGTGGTTAATTCACCCCTCCACTTT. Protein product: CASSQDLRVVNSPLHF.

This clonotype was seen more than once but under ten times. The chain links TRBV4-3 to TRBJ2-7, with unresolved D. Germline V gene lookup returns CDR1 LGHNA and CDR2 YSLEER. The CDR3 contains 14 residues. The ends were cut back, 0 bases at V and 1 base at J, with 7 bases in the middle. This chain's CDR3 is CASSQDYRSYEQYF. CDR3 nucleotide sequence: TGCGCCAGCAGCCAAGATTACAGATCCTACGAGCAGTACTTC.

This clonotype showed up many times. The chain uses TRBV12-3 or TRBV12-4 and TRBJ2-3; D uncertain. This CDR3 is built from 13 residues. V gave up 3 bases and J gave up 9 bases, with 13 bases separating them. CDR3 amino acids: CASSFPWVATQYF. In DNA form, the CDR3 reads TGTGCCAGCAGTTTCCCTTGGGTCGCCACGCAGTATTTT.

CDR3 nucleotide sequence: TGTGCCACCGTCCCGGACGGAGTCAACACCGGGGAGCTGTTTTTT. Translating gives CATVPDGVNTGELFF. The chain combines TRBV10-3 with TRBJ2-2; D is unclear. Trimming took 10 bases from V and 2 from J, leaving 17 bases between them. Per the germline V gene, CDR1 is ENHRY and CDR2 is SYGVKD. The CDR3 runs 15 residues.

The V gene is TRBV20-1, the J gene TRBJ2-3; a weak D match, TRBD2 (6 bases). Germline assignment: CDR1 DFQATT and CDR2 SNEGSKA (reference sequence). The CDR3 is 14 amino acids. V lost 3 bases to trimming and J lost 6 bases, with 16 bases between them. CDR3 loop: CSARVPWGVDTQYF. The DNA for the CDR3 is TGCAGTGCTAGGGTCCCCTGGGGGGTGGATACGCAGTATTTT.

This clonotype was seen a handful of times. This chain links TRBV12-3 or TRBV12-4 with TRBJ2-2; a weak D match, TRBD2 (6 bases). The CDR3 contains 15 residues. V was shortened by 6 bases and J by 4 bases, with 15 bases between the two germline ends. The CDR3 spells CASRGGPAATGELFF. Written as DNA, the CDR3 is TGTGCCAGCAGGGGGGGTCCGGCAGCCACCGGGGAGCTGTTTTTT.

This chain links TRBV27 with TRBJ2-1, with TRBD2 identical over 11 bases. The ends lost 6 bases at V and 9 bases at J; junction bases unmatched: 10. The CDR3 is made up of 15 amino acids. In germline, CDR1 is MNHEY, CDR2 SMNVEV (reference sequence). DNA for the CDR3: TGTGCCAGCAGAGTACTAGCGGGAGATCCCTCTGAGCAGTTCTTC. Translated: CASRVLAGDPSEQFF.

This clonotype appeared a single time. The rearrangement joins TRBV11-1 to TRBJ1-5; D might be TRBD1 (5 bases). The V end was cut by 0 bases, the J end by 1 base, with 16 bases between. Germline CDR1 SGHAT, CDR2 FQDESV (reference sequence). There are 18 residues in the CDR3. The CDR3 DNA reads TGTGCCAGCAGCTTAGCTGGATCTGGGGACCGGAGCAATCAGCCCCAGCATTTT. Encoded protein: CASSLAGSGDRSNQPQHF.

The sample holds a few counts of this clonotype. The chain couples TRBV20-1 to TRBJ2-1; 14 nucleotides align to TRBD2. Trimming removed 8 bases from V and 7 bases from J; junction bases left unmatched: 7. This CDR3 comprises 14 residues. Germline V gene lookup returns CDR1 DFQATT and CDR2 SNEGSKA (reference sequence). In DNA, the CDR3 is TGCAGTTCAGTACGGACTAGCGGGAGGAATGAGCAGTTCTTC. Translation: CSSVRTSGRNEQFF.

This clonotype came up a few times. The rearrangement links TRBV7-9 to TRBJ1-1; unclear D gene. Germline V CDR1 and CDR2: SEHNR, FQNEAQ (reference sequence). The CDR3 covers 11 residues. V lost 5 bases, J lost 9 bases, and 10 bases lay in between. CDR3 amino acids: CASSGNPQAFF. For the CDR3, the DNA is TGTGCCAGCAGCGGGAACCCTCAAGCTTTCTTT.

This clonotype occurred many times. The chain carries TRBV12-3 or TRBV12-4 and TRBJ1-1, with a weak D call TRBD1 (5 bases). Deletions cut 2 bases from V and 1 base from J, with 8 bases between. The CDR3 sequence is 14 residues long. CDR3 in DNA: TGTGCCAGCAGTTTATACAGGCGGAACACTGAAGCTTTCTTT. Translating it yields CASSLYRRNTEAFF.

This clonotype appeared a few times. The chain employs TRBV6-2 or TRBV6-3 and TRBJ2-7; 16 bases line up with TRBD2. Per germline, CDR1 MNHEY and CDR2 SVGEGT. The CDR3 spans 19 residues. With V trimmed by 2 bases and J by 3 bases, 10 bases remained unmatched. CDR3 sequence reads: CASSYPHGTSGGAVYEQYF. The CDR3 DNA is TGTGCCAGCAGTTACCCGCACGGGACTAGCGGGGGGGCCGTCTACGAGCAGTACTTC.

This clonotype turned up a few times. The chain combines TRBV3-1 with TRBJ2-3; 13 nucleotides align to TRBD2. The V gene's germline CDR1 is LGHDT and CDR2 YNNKEL (reference sequence). The J segment lost 4 bases and the V segment lost 4 bases, leaving 5 bases of the junction unmatched. The CDR3 totals 16 residues. The CDR3 protein is CASSRLGLAGADTQYF. The CDR3, as DNA: TGTGCCAGCAGCCGGCTCGGACTAGCGGGAGCAGATACGCAGTATTTT.

The chain employs TRBV12-3 or TRBV12-4 and TRBJ2-1, with 7 bases that match TRBD2. V shed 7 bases, J shed 8 bases, and the junction held 11 bases outside the gene matches. CDR3 length: 14 amino acids. The CDR3, as DNA: TGTGCCAGCACCGGGGCGGGGGACTTGCATGAGCAGTTCTTC. Protein product: CASTGAGDLHEQFF.

This chain links TRBV20-1 with TRBJ2-5; perhaps D is TRBD1 or TRBD2 (5 bases each). Germline-derived CDR1 and CDR2 are DFQATT and SNEGSKA (reference sequence). The CDR3 spans 13 residues. The V end lost 1 base, the J end lost 5 bases, and 11 bases lay between the germline ends. CDR3 amino acids: CSARVGGWETQYF. In nucleotides, the CDR3 is TGCAGTGCTAGAGTTGGGGGATGGGAGACCCAGTACTTC.

In its sample, this clonotype was seen a few times. The gene calls are TRBV10-3 and TRBJ1-2; D call uncertain. Germline CDR1 ENHRY, CDR2 SYGVKD. CDR3 length: 12 amino acids. The V end lost 3 bases, the J end lost 7 bases, and 9 bases lay between the germline ends. The CDR3 reads CAISDPGGGYTF. The CDR3 DNA reads as TGTGCCATCAGTGACCCGGGCGGTGGCTACACCTTC.

This clonotype was seen ten or more times. The chain has TRBV20-1 and TRBJ2-7; D may correspond to TRBD1 or TRBD2 (5 bases each). The germline V gene encodes CDR1 DFQATT and CDR2 SNEGSKA (reference sequence). The length of the CDR3 is 11 residues. As DNA, the CDR3 is TGCGGGGCGAAATCGGGGTACGAGCAGTACTTC. Its translation: CGAKSGYEQYF.